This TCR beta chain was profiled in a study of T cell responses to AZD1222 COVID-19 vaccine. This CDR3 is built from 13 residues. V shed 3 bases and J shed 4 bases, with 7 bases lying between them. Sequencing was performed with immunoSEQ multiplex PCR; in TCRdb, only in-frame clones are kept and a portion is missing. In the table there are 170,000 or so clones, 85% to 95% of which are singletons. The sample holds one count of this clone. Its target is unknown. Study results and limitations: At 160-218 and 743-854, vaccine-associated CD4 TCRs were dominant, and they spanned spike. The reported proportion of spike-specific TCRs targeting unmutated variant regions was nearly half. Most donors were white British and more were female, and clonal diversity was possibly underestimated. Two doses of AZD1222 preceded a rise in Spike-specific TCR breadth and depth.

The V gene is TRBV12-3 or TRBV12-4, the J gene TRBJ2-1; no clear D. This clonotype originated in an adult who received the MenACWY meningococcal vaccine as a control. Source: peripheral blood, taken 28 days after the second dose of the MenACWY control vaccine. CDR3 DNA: TGTGCCAGCAGTTTCGCAGGTTACAATGAGCAGTTCTTC. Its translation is CASSFAGYNEQFF.